This TCR beta chain was observed in a study of graft-versus-host responses after intestinal transplantation. For the study at large: Recipients had multivisceral, liver-intestinal, or isolated intestinal transplants. The whole recipient group had anti-thymocyte globulin induction followed by tacrolimus and steroids for 2 to 3 years.

Points from the study as a whole: Recipient marrow held GvH clones, some first seen in ileum or blood. Clonal ratios of graft-versus-host to host-versus-graft in allografts were high for patients exhibiting graft-donor T cell macrochimerism.

Comment on this clone: Its matching antigen is unknown.

Here immunoSEQ multiplex PCR was the method, and the copy in TCRdb shows in-frame clones only, minus some. Of about 39,000 clones listed, 93% are singletons. The length of the CDR3 is 20 residues. CDR1 and CDR2 from the germline V gene are SGDLS and YYNGEE. Germline trimming cut 4 bases from V and 0 bases from J; bases unmatched to any gene: 17. The sequencing used unstimulated CD8+ T cells sorted from spleen or lymph node cells, collected before transplant. The chain recombines TRBV9 with TRBJ2-3, with TRBD2 identical over 10 bases. The TCR comes from a human donor who was the organ donor for an intestinal transplant. CDR3 sequence: CASSPAGRTSGLTSTDTQYF. CDR3 nucleotide sequence: TGTGCCAGCAGCCCCGCTGGGAGGACTAGCGGTCTTACTAGCACAGATACGCAGTATTTT.